This T cell receptor (beta chain) was sequenced for a study of blood T cell repertoires in COVID-19 (dated by TCRdb to 2020 to 2022). As for the study more broadly: Samples covering the acute and convalescent phases of COVID-19 were provided by collaborators in the United States, Italy and Spain. HLA class I and class II types, where available, came from metadata supplied by the sample provider rather than from assay-based typing. The prospective study material was composed of cDNA or gDNA derived from T cells, B-cell-depleted T cells, or PBMCs. The samples were drawn from two sources: the first 160 participants of the ongoing ImmuneRACE study, and 1,000 to 1,500 subjects contributed by 6 global collaborators. Nearly every sample came with metadata listing a de-identified subject ID, COVID-19 status, age in years and sex. The repertoires were made available in a free public database intended to serve as a resource for research on the immune response to SARS-CoV-2. The dataset comprised deeply sampled blood TCRbeta repertoires from subjects exposed to, actively infected with, or recovered from COVID-19.

TCRbeta CDR3 regions were amplified from genomic DNA by means of the immunoSEQ Assay, a bias-controlled multiplex PCR. Processing in the source paper ran as follows. The number of nucleated cells in each sample was estimated by amplification of reference gene primers within the assay. To quantify the absolute abundance of each unique TCRbeta CDR3 rearrangement, sequence reads were collapsed and filtered. Productive Simpson clonality was computed per sample as the square root of Simpson's diversity index over productive rearrangements. TCRdb re-hosts the immuneACCESS table, in-frame sequences only. Its copies lack some clones; in the studies checked, an unresolved V gene accounts for under half of them, and the cause for the rest is not known. V and J calls and clone size are as listed in that table; D and trimming were resolved from the DNA. The sample includes roughly 63,000 clones, with about nine tenths observed a single time. The ten largest account for about 1.5% of the sample.

Remarks on this clone: Its antigen is not yet known. The input lacks base qualities; no much larger clone sits a single base away.

Whole blood was collected in K2EDTA tubes by collaborating institutions according to the institutions' own protocols. For TCRbeta analysis, collaborator samples were shipped as frozen whole blood, as isolated PBMCs, or as DNA extracted from either sample type. What the authors observed across the whole study: How much clinical and demographic metadata was included differed by source and by participant, and the metadata was provided uncurated.

This sequence originates from a man in his 60s with acute or convalescent COVID-19. The sequencing sample was made of peripheral blood.

The CDR3 is CASQWNRDRVVDTGELFF. The DNA sequence is given as TGTGCCAGCCAATGGAACCGGGACAGGGTCGTAGACACCGGGGAGCTGTTTTTT. The chain uses TRBV27 and TRBJ2-2; 9 bases in the junction line up with TRBD1. According to the germline V gene (reference sequence), CDR1 reads MNHEY and CDR2 reads SMNVEV. For this chain, trimming is 8 bases at the V end and 3 bases at the J end, and the number of junction bases without a gene match is 16. The CDR3 spans 18 residues, from the cysteine through the phenylalanine. CDR3 DNA only is kept here, 54 bases in frame from base 1.